This T cell receptor beta chain is from a study of human T cells and chemical hapten exposure. Study-wide context: On the upper back, patch tests were applied with 0.01% DPC and read at 6 days.

TCRdb re-derived calls from the RACE reads in MiXCR, one entry per CDR3 protein. The repertoire holds approximately 87,000 distinct CDR3 sequences, with about an eighth as singletons. V trimming: 4 bases; J trimming: 8 bases; junction bases outside the gene matches: 15. Germline V CDR1 and CDR2: SGHTA, FQGNSA. The CDR3 runs 18 residues. Sample time point: patch test 2, 6 weeks after DPC sensitization. Specified treatment: therapeutic diphenylcyclopropenone sensitization with weekly scalp DPC. Source: whole blood, taken in connection with sensitization to the hapten diphenylcyclopropenone (DPC). This sequence originates from a woman between 35 and 50 years old with alopecia areata. Some clones in this sample may be carry-over from other donors' samples. This chain links TRBV7-2 with TRBJ2-4, with TRBD2 matching over 12 bases. The CDR3 is CASSYPLLAGGGGDIQYF. In nucleotides, the CDR3 is TGTGCCAGCAGCTACCCTCTACTAGCGGGGGGAGGAGGTGACATTCAGTACTTC.